This TCR beta chain was captured by sequencing in a study of cytomegalovirus exposure and HLA in healthy donors. On the study more broadly: For the approximately 400 genotyped donors, 81% fell within the Caucasian-associated ancestry cluster.

In the PCR, 60 Vbeta and 13 Jbeta primers were used. Libraries were prepared by immunoSEQ multiplex PCR; TCRdb keeps only in-frame clonotypes and omits some of them. The table lists about 94,000 clones, about four fifths of them singletons. Note on this clone: Its target is unknown.

Overall study results and limits: A later analysis linked a missense variant in DCLRE1C to the trimming of TCR beta V and J genes. Confirmation in vitro established that a few CMV-associated chains were specific for CMV antigens. For most TCR sequences rarity was the rule, although some public TCRs occurred in many donors.

This CDR3 is 17 amino acids long. V was clipped by 0 bases and J by 3 bases; unmatched bases: 7. CDR1 and CDR2 (germline): SGHNT, YYREEE (reference sequence). V is TRBV5-4 and J is TRBJ2-7; 12 nucleotides line up with TRBD2. The sample comprised PBMCs. The receptor was derived from a human donor in good health. CDR3 in amino acids: CASSLGLAGGPNYEQYF. CDR3 DNA: TGTGCCAGCAGCTTGGGGCTAGCGGGAGGGCCAAACTACGAGCAGTACTTC.